The 10 T cell receptor beta chains reported below all come from one sample, sequenced in a study of blood T cell repertoires in COVID-19. Using immunoSEQ multiplex PCR, the repertoire was profiled, and TCRdb retains in-frame clones only, with some absent. The top ten hold roughly 27% of the sample, which has roughly 200,000 clones, roughly 88% seen once. The specimen sequenced was peripheral blood. The source of these receptors is a man between 40 and 49 years old with acute or convalescent COVID-19.

This clone was detected only once. The chain links TRBV29-1 to TRBJ1-2, with 9 positions matching TRBD1. The CDR3 sequence is 13 residues long. In germline, CDR1 is SQVTM, CDR2 ANQGSEA. The V and J ends lost 7 bases and 8 bases, in that order; junction bases with no gene match: 11. Written as DNA, the CDR3 is TGCAGCGCCCTCGGACGACAGGGGGAGGGCTACACCTTC. It is translated as CSALGRQGEGYTF.

The J gene is TRBJ1-5, the V gene TRBV14; the match to TRBD1 covers 8 bases. Germline lookup yields CDR1 SGHDN and CDR2 FVKESK. This CDR3 contains 14 residues. V lost 6 bases and J lost 6; bases outside the gene matches: 7. The CDR3 region is CASRQGDCSQPQHF. CDR3 sequence (DNA): TGTGCCAGCAGACAGGGGGACTGCTCTCAGCCCCAGCATTTT. The variable domain in full, completed from reference TRBV14 and TRBJ1-5, reads EAGVTQFPSHSVIEKGQTVTLRCDPISGHDNLYWYRRVMGKEIKFLLHFVKESKQDESGMPNNRFLAERTGGTYSTLKVQPAELEDSGVYFCASRQGDCSQPQHFGDGTRLSIL.

The chain couples TRBV6-5 to TRBJ1-1; TRBD1 matches 7 bases. The germline gives CDR1 MNHEY, CDR2 SVGAGI. The CDR3 contains 14 residues. Losses at the gene ends were 7 bases for V and 6 bases for J; bases not matched to a gene: 11. The CDR3 loop is CASTTQTGWAEAFF. Here the CDR3 DNA reads TGTGCCAGCACAACCCAGACAGGGTGGGCTGAAGCTTTCTTT.

The chain combines TRBV7-9 with TRBJ1-4; 11 nucleotides match TRBD1. J lost 10 bases, V lost 1 base, and 5 bases had no gene match. The CDR3 has 15 residues. Germline assignment: CDR1 SEHNR and CDR2 FQNEAQ (reference sequence). The CDR3 nucleotides are TGTGCCAGCAGCTTAGGAGGGACAGGGGGAGGAAAACTGTTTTTT. Its protein is CASSLGGTGGGKLFF.

This clone was picked up a small number of times. The chain links TRBV3-1 (or the pseudogene TRBV3-2) to TRBJ1-2; the D is unclear. The CDR3 runs to 16 residues. With 0 bases removed from V and 4 bases from J, the gap between germline ends came to 15 bases. CDR1 and CDR2 from the germline V gene are LGHDT and YNNKEL (reference sequence). CDR3 protein: CASSQDHIRLGYGYTF. The CDR3 region has the DNA TGTGCCAGCAGCCAAGACCATATCAGGTTAGGCTATGGCTACACCTTC.

The J gene is TRBJ2-3, the V gene TRBV27; tentatively, D is TRBD2 (5 bases). This CDR3 has 14 amino acids. V shed 3 bases and J shed 0 bases, with 7 bases lying between them. Looked up from germline, CDR1 is MNHEY and CDR2 is SMNVEV (reference sequence). The CDR3 DNA reads TGTGCCAGCAGTTTGCGGGCTAGCACAGATACGCAGTATTTT. It encodes CASSLRASTDTQYF.

The chain employs TRBV6-4 and TRBJ2-1, with 8 nucleotides matching TRBD1. Germline CDR1 and CDR2: MRHNA and SNTAGT. After removal of 5 bases from V and 1 base from J, the junction contained 7 bases not matched to a gene. This CDR3 region has 16 residues. DNA for the CDR3: TGTGCCAGCAGTCGGACAGGGCTAGGGTCCTACAATGAGCAGTTCTTC. This sequence encodes CASSRTGLGSYNEQFF.

This clone was seen a handful of times. V and J are TRBV19 and TRBJ1-2; D not certain. Per the germline V gene, CDR1 is LNHDA and CDR2 is SQIVND (reference sequence). The CDR3 spans 13 residues. V shed 1 base and J shed 5 bases, with 8 bases lying between them. The CDR3 DNA is TGTGCCAGTAGTATAGGAACAGCTTATGGCTACACCTTC. Amino acids: CASSIGTAYGYTF.

In regard to this clone: One junction end disagrees with the germline gene, perhaps due to a read error. V and J are TRBV19 and TRBJ1-2; weak D call: TRBD1 (5 bases). The CDR3 has 13 amino acids. Germline-derived CDR1 and CDR2 are LNHDA and SQIVND (reference sequence). CDR3 region: CASSISSVDSVYF. The CDR3 DNA follows: TGTGCCAGTAGTATATCCTCCGTCGACAGCGTGTACTTC.

The gene calls are TRBV6-6 and TRBJ2-1; 13 bases agree with TRBD2. V lost 5 bases, J lost 15 bases, and 25 bases stayed unmatched. The CDR3 runs 19 residues. Germline CDR1 is MNHNY and CDR2 is SVGAGI (reference sequence). The CDR3 loop is CASSQDRHRWTSGRRGMFF. The CDR3 nucleotides are TGTGCCAGCAGTCAGGACAGACACCGCTGGACTAGCGGGAGAAGGGGAATGTTCTTC.